This T cell receptor beta chain was observed in a study of response to subunit inactivated influenza vaccine. This clonotype was recorded a few times. Germline V gene data show CDR1 as KGHSH and CDR2 as LQKENI. The CDR3 sequence is 14 residues long. V shed 2 bases and J shed 7 bases, with 12 bases lying between them. TCRdb reanalysed the RT-PCR reads using MiXCR and keeps one entry per CDR3 protein. The profile shows roughly 170,000 distinct CDR3 sequences, 9.2% of them singletons. The receptor comes from a man in his fifties or sixties who received an inactivated influenza vaccine. This chain uses TRBV18 with TRBJ1-5; a possible D gene is TRBD1 (6 bases). The sequenced sample was non-naive T cells sorted from PBMCs, obtained on the day of vaccination. The CDR3 DNA sequence: TGTGCCAGCTCACCAGTCCAGGGGCAGCAGCCCCAGCATTTT. It is translated as CASSPVQGQQPQHF.